Below are 9 T cell receptor beta chains sequenced from a single sample in a study of T cell repertoires in aging, cancer and after chemotherapy. TRB rearrangements spanning V, D and J were amplified using mixed TRB-A/B primers. Each CDR3 protein gets one entry after TCRdb re-called the multiplex PCR reads with MiXCR. The sample holds 5,000 to 5,500 distinct CDR3 sequences, more than 40% seen once. TCR beta rearrangements were amplified from peripheral blood genomic DNA. Specimen: blood. These receptors were obtained from a human donor with a blood cancer.

This chain links TRBV19 with TRBJ1-1; no definite D call. This CDR3 has 14 residues. Per the germline V gene, CDR1 is LNHDA and CDR2 is SQIVND (reference sequence). The V gene lost 2 bases and the J gene lost 0 bases, with 7 bases spanning the gap. Here the CDR3 reads CASSIHRLNTEAFF. The DNA of the CDR3 is TGTGCCAGTAGTATACACCGGCTGAACACTGAAGCTTTCTTT.

The table lists this clonotype with a few counts. The rearrangement links TRBV29-1 to TRBJ1-2; D unclear. The germline V gene encodes CDR1 SQVTM and CDR2 ANQGSEA. This CDR3 region has 12 residues. V gave up 0 bases and J gave up 8 bases, with 10 bases separating them. The DNA of the CDR3 is TGCAGCGTTGAAGATTCCGCCGGGGGCTACACCTTC. Translated, it gives CSVEDSAGGYTF.

V usage is TRBV5-1 and J usage is TRBJ1-2, with D possibly being TRBD1 (6 bases). This CDR3 has 17 residues. V was cut by 0 bases and J by 1 base, with 16 bases left in between. Germline V CDR1 and CDR2: SGHRS, YFSETQ. CDR3 nucleotide sequence: TGCGCCAGCAGCTTGGTGGGACAACCTTCGAATAACTATGGCTACACCTTC. Translating gives CASSLVGQPSNNYGYTF.

The chain recombines TRBV20-1 with TRBJ2-1; D remains ambiguous. The V gene lost 0 bases and the J gene lost 12 bases, with 9 bases spanning the gap. Per germline, CDR1 DFQATT and CDR2 SNEGSKA (reference sequence). The CDR3 extends over 11 amino acids. The CDR3 region has the DNA TGCAGTGCTAGAGAAGGTCGAGGGCAGTTCTTC. This codes for CSAREGRGQFF.

The gene calls are TRBV24-1 and TRBJ2-6; 7 bases align to TRBD1. The trim removed 4 bases at V and 2 bases at J, leaving 4 bases unmatched. This CDR3 contains 16 residues. Germline CDR1 reads KGHDR; CDR2 reads SFDVKD. CDR3 DNA sequence: TGTGCCACCAGTGAGCCCGGACAGGCTGGGGCCAACGTCCTGACTTTC. This gives the protein CATSEPGQAGANVLTF.

The chain employs TRBV30 and TRBJ2-5, with D possibly called TRBD1 or TRBD2 (6 bases each). This CDR3 has 14 residues. The germline V and J ends were trimmed by 7 bases and 5 bases, with 20 bases remaining between them. Germline V gene lookup returns CDR1 GTSNPN and CDR2 SVGIG (reference sequence). The DNA of the CDR3 is TGTGCCTTCACCCCAGCCGGGGGCCGTGAGACCCAGTACTTC. Residues: CAFTPAGGRETQYF.

This clonotype was found a few times. V and J are TRBV18 and TRBJ2-7; D might be TRBD1 (5 bases). In germline, CDR1 is KGHSH, CDR2 LQKENI. V dropped 6 bases and J dropped 1 base, with 10 bases sitting between them. The CDR3 is 13 amino acids. The CDR3 DNA follows: TGTGCCAGCTCTACAGGAGAGTCCTACGAGCAGTACTTC. It codes for CASSTGESYEQYF.

The chain uses TRBV27 and TRBJ2-3; the match to TRBD2 covers 15 bases. The germline CDR1 and CDR2 sequences are MNHEY and SMNVEV (reference sequence). The length of the CDR3 is 16 residues. V gave up 5 bases and J gave up 2 bases; unmatched junction bases: 2. CDR3 sequence: CASSGLAGGYTDTQYF. DNA for the CDR3: TGTGCCAGCAGTGGACTAGCGGGAGGGTACACAGATACGCAGTATTTT.

The genes are TRBV27 and TRBJ2-5; TRBD2 matches 14 bases. J was trimmed by 4 bases and V by 5 bases; bases with no gene match: 6. This CDR3 has 16 amino acids. The germline CDR1 and CDR2 sequences are MNHEY and SMNVEV (reference sequence). CDR3: CASSQGTSGGPETQYF. CDR3 nucleotides: TGTGCCAGCAGTCAAGGGACTAGCGGGGGCCCAGAGACCCAGTACTTC.